These 11 T cell receptor beta chains originate from one sample sequenced in a study of breast tumors, draining lymph nodes, adjacent tissues. Axillary draining lymph nodes of breast cancer patients supplied the node samples. TCRdb reprocessed the multiplex PCR reads with MiXCR, giving one entry per CDR3 protein. The sample lists about 270,000 distinct CDR3 sequences, 30% occurring once. Material for sequencing was axillary lymph node tissue. The receptor set was obtained from a female donor with breast cancer. Some clones in this sample may be carry-over from other donors' samples.

This clonotype was recorded at least ten times. The chain is built from TRBV19 and TRBJ1-2; 7 bases align to TRBD1. Germline CDR1 LNHDA, CDR2 SQIVND (reference sequence). The CDR3 runs 15 residues. V lost 4 bases and J lost 0; bases outside the gene matches: 5. The CDR3, as DNA: TGTGCCAGTAGTACGACAGGGCCGTCTAACTATGGCTACACCTTC. Translated: CASSTTGPSNYGYTF.

This clonotype has at least ten counts. The chain couples TRBV12-3 or TRBV12-4 to TRBJ2-6; D remains ambiguous. CDR3 size: 15 residues. Trimming cost V 3 bases and J 0 bases, with 6 bases left between them. Here the CDR3 DNA reads TGTGCCAGCAGTTTCCTCAGCTCTGGGGCCAACGTCCTGACTTTC. It translates to CASSFLSSGANVLTF.

This clonotype showed up many times. The chain recombines TRBV10-1 with TRBJ2-5, with 11 bases that match TRBD2. The V and J ends lost 5 bases and 2 bases, in that order; junction bases with no gene match: 16. Germline CDR1 reads WNHNN; CDR2 reads SYGVQD (reference sequence). This CDR3 is 19 amino acids long. The CDR3 bases are TGCGCCAGCAGTCTGGGGTTGATCGGGACTAGCGGAAAACAAGAGACCCAGTACTTC. Protein product: CASSLGLIGTSGKQETQYF.

Concerning this clonotype itself: This clone may be a read error of a much larger clone one base away. This rearrangement joins TRBV12-3 or TRBV12-4 to TRBJ2-2, with TRBD2 identical over 16 bases. This CDR3 region has 18 residues. The CDR3 reads CASGRRGLAGGQSGELLF. CDR3 bases: TGTGCTAGCGGTCGAAGGGGACTAGCGGGAGGGCAGAGCGGGGAGCTGCTTTTT.

This chain's CDR3 is CASSFDPFSQPQHF. The CDR3 DNA reads as TGTGCCAGCAGTTTTGATCCTTTCAGTCAGCCCCAGCATTTT. V and J are TRBV6-2 or TRBV6-3 and TRBJ1-5; D gene ambiguous. The CDR3 spans 14 residues. Germline assignment: CDR1 MNHEY and CDR2 SVGEGT. Deletions cut 4 bases from V and 6 bases from J, with 13 bases between.

A word on this clonotype: One junction end disagrees with the germline gene, perhaps due to a read error. The chain links TRBV2 to TRBJ1-5; D might be TRBD1 (5 bases). Germline V lookup: CDR1 SNHLY, CDR2 FYNNEI. The CDR3 loop spans 14 amino acids. The CDR3 DNA reads as TGTGCCAGCAGTGAGAGTGAGGGGTATCAGTCCCAGCATTTC. This encodes CASSESEGYQSQHF.

As to this clonotype: This sequence may be a read error, since a much larger clone differs from it by one base. The chain combines TRBV4-1 with TRBJ2-2, with a possible D match to TRBD2 (5 bases). This CDR3 comprises 15 residues. CDR1 MGHRA and CDR2 YSYEKL come from the germline V gene. CDR3 region: CASRTTFRNTGELLF. CDR3 DNA sequence: TGCGCCAGCCGCACAACCTTCAGGAACACCGGGGAGCTGCTTTTT.

This clonotype was counted at least ten times. This chain joins TRBV5-4 and TRBJ1-2, with TRBD1 as a possible D gene (6 bases). CDR1 and CDR2 from the germline V gene are SGHNT and YYREEE (reference sequence). The CDR3 spans 20 residues. V was pared by 1 base and J by 1 base, with 26 bases between. The CDR3, as DNA: TGTGCCAGCAGCTTGCGGTTTTTATGGTCCTGGGACACCTATAACTATGGCTACACCTTC. Its protein is CASSLRFLWSWDTYNYGYTF.

The CDR3 loop is CASSLRNQPQAGVFF. CDR3 in DNA: TGTGCCAGCAGCTTACGGAACCAGCCCCAGGCTGGCGTGTTTTTT. The chain links TRBV5-8 to TRBJ1-4; no clear D gene. The germline V gene encodes CDR1 SGHTS and CDR2 YDEGEE. The CDR3 loop spans 15 amino acids. Trimming pared 2 bases from V and 15 bases from J, leaving 23 bases between. The whole variable domain, remainder taken from reference TRBV5-8 and TRBJ1-4, is EAGVTQSPTHLIKTRGQQATLRCSPISGHTSVYWYQQALGLGLQFLLWYDEGEERNRGNFPPRFSGRQFPNYSSELNVNALELEDSALYLCASSLRNQPQAGVFFGSGTQLSVL.

This clonotype was recorded many times. CDR3 in DNA: TGTGCCAGTACCCAGGCGGGGACAGGGTCTTACGAGCAGTACTTC. Protein product: CASTQAGTGSYEQYF. The chain carries TRBV19 and TRBJ2-7; 9 bases line up with TRBD1. This CDR3 is built from 15 residues. Germline V gives CDR1 LNHDA, CDR2 SQIVND (reference sequence). The junction had 11 bases not matched to a gene; V was cut back by 7 bases and J by 4 bases.

This clonotype was counted ten times or more. This chain uses TRBV4-2 with TRBJ2-3; no firm D call. In germline, CDR1 is LGHNA, CDR2 YNFKEQ. The CDR3 length is 13 residues. V was cut by 4 bases and J by 6 bases, with 11 bases left in between. The CDR3 loop is CASSPREGDTQYF. The DNA of the CDR3 is TGTGCCAGCAGCCCGCGCGAAGGGGATACGCAGTATTTT.